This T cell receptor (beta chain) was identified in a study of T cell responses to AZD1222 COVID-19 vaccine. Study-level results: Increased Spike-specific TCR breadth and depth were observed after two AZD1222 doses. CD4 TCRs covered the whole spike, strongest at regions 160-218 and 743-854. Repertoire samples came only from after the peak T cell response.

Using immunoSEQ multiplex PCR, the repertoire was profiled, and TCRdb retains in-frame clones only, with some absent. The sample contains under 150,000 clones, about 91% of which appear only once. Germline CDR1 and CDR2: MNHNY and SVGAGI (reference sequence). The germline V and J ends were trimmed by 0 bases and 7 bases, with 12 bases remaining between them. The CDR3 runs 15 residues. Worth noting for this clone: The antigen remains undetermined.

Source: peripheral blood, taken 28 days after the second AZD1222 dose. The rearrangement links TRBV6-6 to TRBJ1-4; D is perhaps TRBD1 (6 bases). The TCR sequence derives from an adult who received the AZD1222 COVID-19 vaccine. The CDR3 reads CASSYSGGQSEKLFF. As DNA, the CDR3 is TGTGCCAGCAGTTACTCCGGGGGCCAAAGTGAAAAACTGTTTTTT.